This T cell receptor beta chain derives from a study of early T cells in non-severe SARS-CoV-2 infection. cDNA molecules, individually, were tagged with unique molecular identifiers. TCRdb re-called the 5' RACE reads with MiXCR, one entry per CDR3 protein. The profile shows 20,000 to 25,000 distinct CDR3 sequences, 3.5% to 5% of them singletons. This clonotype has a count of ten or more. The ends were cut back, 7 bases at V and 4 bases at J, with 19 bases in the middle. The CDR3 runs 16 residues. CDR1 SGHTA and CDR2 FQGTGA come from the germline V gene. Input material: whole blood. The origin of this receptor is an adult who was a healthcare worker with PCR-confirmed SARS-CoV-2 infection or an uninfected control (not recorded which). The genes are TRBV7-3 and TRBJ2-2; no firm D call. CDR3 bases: TGTGCCAGCAAAGAGAGACCCTCACATTTCACCGGGGAGCTGTTTTTT. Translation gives CASKERPSHFTGELFF.